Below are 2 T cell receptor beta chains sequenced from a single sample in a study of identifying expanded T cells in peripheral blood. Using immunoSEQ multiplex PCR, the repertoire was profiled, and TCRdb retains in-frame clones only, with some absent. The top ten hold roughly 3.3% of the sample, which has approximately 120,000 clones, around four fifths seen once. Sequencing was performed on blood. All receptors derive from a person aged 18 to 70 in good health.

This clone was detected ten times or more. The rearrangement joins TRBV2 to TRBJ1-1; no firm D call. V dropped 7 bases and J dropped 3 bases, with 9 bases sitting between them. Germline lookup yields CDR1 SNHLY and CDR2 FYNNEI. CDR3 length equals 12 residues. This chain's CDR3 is CASTGDYTEAFF. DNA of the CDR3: TGTGCCAGCACTGGAGATTACACTGAAGCTTTCTTT.

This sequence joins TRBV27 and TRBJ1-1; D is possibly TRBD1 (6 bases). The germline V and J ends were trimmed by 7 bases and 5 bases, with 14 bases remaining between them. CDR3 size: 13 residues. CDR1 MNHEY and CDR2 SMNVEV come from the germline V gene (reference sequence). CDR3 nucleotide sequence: TGTGCCAGCACCTCTAGAGGGGGGACTGAAGCTTTCTTT. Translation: CASTSRGGTEAFF.